This T cell receptor (beta chain) appears in the sequencing data of a study of blood T cell repertoires in COVID-19. As for the study in general: T cells, B-cell-depleted T cells, or PBMCs supplied cDNA or gDNA.

Original analysis: For nucleated cells, counts were estimated from reference gene primer amplification. The data were produced by immunoSEQ multiplex PCR, yet TCRdb's version contains in-frame clones alone and is incomplete. V and J calls and clone size are given by that table; D and trimming were obtained from the DNA. The data hold about 210,000 clones, with roughly 81% observed a single time. The germline gives CDR1 SGDLS, CDR2 YYNGEE. There are 14 residues in the CDR3. The V segment lost 3 bases and the J segment 5 bases; nucleotides outside the gene matches: 7. The chain has TRBV9 and TRBJ2-5; TRBD2 aligns across 7 bases. This clonotype was obtained from a woman aged 45-65 years with active or convalescent COVID-19. The material sequenced was peripheral blood. The CDR3 protein is CASSAGLGGETQYF. In nucleotides, the CDR3 is TGTGCCAGCAGCGCGGGACTCGGGGGGGAGACCCAGTACTTC.